What follows is one T cell receptor (beta chain) and its context. Antigen unknown. The CDR3 contains 14 residues. V dropped 0 bases and J dropped 1 base, with 8 bases sitting between them. Germline V lookup: CDR1 SGHRS, CDR2 YFSETQ. The data are from a study of cytomegalovirus exposure and HLA in healthy donors. Regarding the study as a whole: Usually a TCR sequence was rare, but some public TCRs were found in many donors.

Primers: 60 Vbeta forward and 13 Jbeta reverse. The assay was immunoSEQ multiplex PCR, and TCRdb's table has in-frame clones only and misses some. The sample lists hundreds of thousands of clones; just under 85% were seen once. The sequenced material came from PBMCs. This sequence originates from a woman in her thirties or forties in good health and CMV-seronegative. The V gene is TRBV5-1, the J gene TRBJ2-7, with D tentatively TRBD1 (5 bases). The CDR3 region is CASSLVQESYEQYF. CDR3 DNA: TGCGCCAGCAGCTTGGTACAGGAGTCCTACGAGCAGTACTTC. Full variable domain (missing parts from reference TRBV5-1 and TRBJ2-7): KAGVTQTPRYLIKTRGQQVTLSCSPISGHRSVSWYQQTPGQGLQFLFEYFSETQRNKGNFPGRFSGRQFSNSRSEMNVSTLELGDSALYLCASSLVQESYEQYFGPGTRLTVT.